Below are 29 T cell receptor beta chains sequenced from a single sample in a study of cytomegalovirus exposure and HLA in healthy donors. PCR amplification relied on 60 Vbeta primers (plus 13 Jbeta primers). Generated by immunoSEQ multiplex PCR, the TCRdb table keeps only in-frame clones and is missing some. The sample records roughly 150,000 clones, around 70% being singletons. Sequencing used PBMCs. The source of these receptors is a woman in her twenties or thirties in good health and CMV-seronegative.

This clone showed up just a few times. The chain uses TRBV7-2 and TRBJ1-1; D possibly corresponds to TRBD1 (5 bases). CDR3 length equals 17 residues. V was trimmed by 4 bases and J by 5 bases, leaving 23 bases between them. Germline loops: CDR1 SGHTA, CDR2 FQGNSA. The CDR3 spells CASSSYGRAQGGTEAFF. For the CDR3, the DNA is TGTGCCAGCAGCTCTTACGGACGGGCCCAGGGTGGGACTGAAGCTTTCTTT.

This clone was observed a single time. CDR3 DNA: TGTGCCACCAGCTTAGACAGTAGCAATCAGCCCCAGCATTTT. This translates into CATSLDSSNQPQHF. V and J are TRBV15 and TRBJ1-5; D may be TRBD1 (5 bases). The germline V and J ends were trimmed by 5 bases and 0 bases, with 8 bases remaining between them. This CDR3 region has 14 residues. Germline V gene lookup returns CDR1 LNHNV and CDR2 YYDKDF (reference sequence).

J is TRBJ1-5 and V is TRBV7-2, with D possibly TRBD1 on 5 matching bases. Between the trimmed V and J ends, which lost 5 bases and 6 bases, there was a span of 14 bases. The CDR3 has 14 residues. Germline V CDR1 and CDR2: SGHTA, FQGNSA. The CDR3 region is CASSPGGTGQPQHF. As DNA, the CDR3 is TGTGCCAGCAGCCCGGGGGGGACTGGTCAGCCCCAGCATTTT.

Regarding this clone: Other nucleotide sequences from this sample produce the same CDR3. The chain uses TRBV5-1 and TRBJ2-3, with TRBD2 identical over 11 bases. Germline V lookup: CDR1 SGHRS, CDR2 YFSETQ. This CDR3 comprises 15 residues. V shed 0 bases and J 4 bases; nucleotides not matched to a gene: 1. The CDR3 DNA is TGCGCCAGCAGCTTGGGACTAGCGGGGTCAGATACGCAGTATTTT. Its protein product is CASSLGLAGSDTQYF.

The chain is built from TRBV28 and TRBJ2-1, with 12 bases that match TRBD2. The CDR3 sequence is 15 residues long. CDR1 is MDHEN, CDR2 SYDVKM, per germline. Unmatched junction bases numbered 2, after V lost 5 bases and J lost 3 bases. This CDR3 is CASSTGLAGYNEQFF. The CDR3 DNA reads as TGTGCCAGCAGTACGGGACTAGCGGGCTACAATGAGCAGTTCTTC.

This chain uses TRBV5-1 with TRBJ1-6, with 9 bases lining up with TRBD1. Germline V lookup: CDR1 SGHRS, CDR2 YFSETQ. This CDR3 contains 16 residues. V shed 0 bases and J 9 bases; nucleotides not matched to a gene: 7. The CDR3 sequence: CASSLEPGQGASPLHF. DNA of the CDR3: TGCGCCAGCAGCTTGGAGCCGGGACAGGGAGCTTCACCCCTCCACTTT.

The V and J genes are TRBV5-1 and TRBJ1-6; unclear D gene. Germline lookup yields CDR1 SGHRS and CDR2 YFSETQ. There are 13 residues in the CDR3. V lost 4 bases and J 8 bases, leaving 10 bases between the germline ends. As DNA, the CDR3 is TGCGCCAGCAGCGGCGCGGAAGATTCACCCCTCCACTTT. It yields the protein CASSGAEDSPLHF.

This clone came up a few times. V and J are TRBV7-9 and TRBJ1-3; D is unresolved. Germline V lookup: CDR1 SEHNR, CDR2 FQNEAQ (reference sequence). The CDR3 loop spans 14 amino acids. Trimming removed 5 bases from V and 4 bases from J, with 12 bases in between. CDR3 protein: CASSQTRVGNTIYF. DNA for the CDR3: TGTGCCAGCAGCCAAACACGGGTCGGAAACACCATATATTTT.

In its sample, this clone was seen a few times. J is TRBJ1-1 and V is TRBV30; a possible D gene is TRBD1 (5 bases). This CDR3 has 17 amino acids. Trimming stripped 1 base from V and 1 base from J, with 19 bases between. CDR1 and CDR2 from the germline V gene are GTSNPN and SVGIG (reference sequence). The CDR3 is CAWSGFRDSYENTEAFF. The CDR3 DNA reads TGTGCCTGGAGTGGGTTCCGGGACTCCTACGAGAACACTGAAGCTTTCTTT.

The V and J genes are TRBV2 and TRBJ2-7, with 12 bases lining up with TRBD1. Germline V gives CDR1 SNHLY, CDR2 FYNNEI. This CDR3 spans 13 amino acids. V was pared by 6 bases and J by 5 bases, with 2 bases of the junction left unmatched. The CDR3 DNA reads as TGTGCCAGCAGGGGGACAGGGGGCGACGAGCAGTACTTC. It encodes CASRGTGGDEQYF.

The gene calls are TRBV15 and TRBJ1-1; possibly TRBD1 for D (6 bases). Germline CDR1 and CDR2: LNHNV and YYDKDF (reference sequence). V lost 5 bases and J 4 bases, leaving 14 bases between the germline ends. The CDR3 runs 14 residues. This CDR3 is CATSRGSRGTEAFF. The CDR3 nucleotides read TGTGCCACCAGCCGAGGGAGCAGGGGCACTGAAGCTTTCTTT.

J is TRBJ2-2 and V is TRBV2; maybe TRBD2 (5 bases). The CDR3 is made up of 13 amino acids. V lost 6 bases and J 4 bases, leaving 9 bases between the germline ends. The germline CDR1 and CDR2 sequences are SNHLY and FYNNEI. The CDR3 DNA reads as TGTGCCAGCAGCTGGACTTTCACCGGGGAGCTGTTTTTT. Its translation is CASSWTFTGELFF.

This clone was seen once. J is TRBJ2-1 and V is TRBV27; 9 nucleotides line up with TRBD2. This CDR3 spans 16 amino acids. The V segment lost 3 bases and the J segment 9 bases; nucleotides outside the gene matches: 12. CDR1 is MNHEY and CDR2 is SMNVEV in the germline V gene (reference sequence). In DNA, the CDR3 is TGTGCCAGCAGTTTGGCCCCCTGGCGGGAGGGCCTTGAGCAGTTCTTC. Translated: CASSLAPWREGLEQFF.

This rearrangement joins TRBV18 to TRBJ2-7, with a possible D match to TRBD1 (6 bases). Looked up from germline, CDR1 is KGHSH and CDR2 is LQKENI. CDR3 length equals 13 residues. Trimming took off 3 bases at V and 5 bases at J, with 11 bases between the two ends. CDR3 sequence: CASSPETGNEQYV. CDR3 DNA sequence: TGTGCCAGCTCACCCGAAACAGGGAACGAGCAGTACGTC.

The chain joins TRBV7-2 to TRBJ1-2, with TRBD1 identical over 7 bases. Germline-derived CDR1 and CDR2 are SGHTA and FQGNSA. The junction had 4 bases not matched to a gene; V was cut back by 1 base and J by 8 bases. This CDR3 spans 13 amino acids. The CDR3 region is CASSLVTGEGYTF. The CDR3 bases are TGTGCCAGCAGCTTAGTAACAGGGGAGGGCTACACCTTC.

This chain uses TRBV2 with TRBJ1-5; TRBD1 is a possible D gene (6 bases). The CDR3 spans 14 residues. The germline gives CDR1 SNHLY, CDR2 FYNNEI. Trimming took 10 bases from V and 2 from J, leaving 15 bases between them. The CDR3: CATQGNSGNQPQHF. In DNA, the CDR3 is TGTGCCACCCAGGGGAACTCGGGCAATCAGCCCCAGCATTTT.

The count of this clone is one. The V gene is TRBV30, the J gene TRBJ2-1; tentatively, D is TRBD2 (6 bases). Looked up from germline, CDR1 is GTSNPN and CDR2 is SVGIG (reference sequence). V gave up 0 bases and J gave up 5 bases, with 8 bases separating them. The CDR3 runs 13 residues. The CDR3, as DNA: TGTGCCTGGAGTGTCGGACTAAACAATGAGCAGTTCTTC. As protein: CAWSVGLNNEQFF. Using reference TRBV30 and TRBJ2-1 for the parts outside the CDR3, the full variable domain is SQTIHQWPATLVQPVGSPLSLECTVEGTSNPNLYWYRQAAGRGLQLLFYSVGIGQISSEVPQNLSASRPQDRQFILSSKKLLLSDSGFYLCAWSVGLNNEQFFGPGTRLTVL.

The gene calls are TRBV30 and TRBJ1-1; 7 bases align to TRBD1. V dropped 3 bases and J dropped 5; count of bases not matched to a gene: 6. Per germline, CDR1 GTSNPN and CDR2 SVGIG (reference sequence). This CDR3 is built from 13 residues. The CDR3 DNA reads TGTGCCTGGAGGGCCAGGGGGGAAACTGAAGCTTTCTTT. This encodes CAWRARGETEAFF.

This chain joins TRBV5-1 and TRBJ2-3; 8 bases are shared with TRBD1. V lost 0 bases and J lost 5; bases outside the gene matches: 8. The CDR3 covers 16 residues. From germline, CDR1 is SGHRS and CDR2 YFSETQ. The CDR3, as DNA: TGCGCCAGCAGCTTGGCCCCGGGACAGGAACAAGATACGCAGTATTTT. Translated: CASSLAPGQEQDTQYF.

The chain carries TRBV6-5 and TRBJ1-2, with D possibly being TRBD1 (6 bases). Germline lookup yields CDR1 MNHEY and CDR2 SVGAGI. The CDR3 covers 14 residues. V lost 6 bases, J lost 4 bases, and 15 bases lay in between. CDR3 sequence: CASRTEGDTYGYTF. The CDR3 DNA reads as TGTGCCAGCAGGACCGAGGGGGATACCTATGGCTACACCTTC.

This sequence joins TRBV5-1 and TRBJ1-6; tentative D call: TRBD1 (5 bases). The CDR3 consists of 14 residues. Between the trimmed V and J ends, which lost 5 bases and 5 bases, there was a span of 11 bases. CDR1 and CDR2 from the germline V gene are SGHRS and YFSETQ. The CDR3 protein is CASRRGLDNSPLHF. Here the CDR3 DNA reads TGCGCCAGCAGACGGGGACTGGATAATTCACCCCTCCACTTT.

The CDR3: CASRVKGGVQPQHF. The CDR3 bases are TGCGCCAGCAGGGTGAAGGGAGGGGTGCAGCCCCAGCATTTT. This sequence joins TRBV5-1 and TRBJ1-5; possibly TRBD1 for D (5 bases). V lost 5 bases and J 7 bases, leaving 16 bases between the germline ends. The germline CDR1 and CDR2 sequences are SGHRS and YFSETQ. The CDR3 has 14 residues.

The genes are TRBV5-4 and TRBJ2-1, with a tentative D call TRBD1 (6 bases). V lost 0 bases, J lost 2 bases, and 9 bases lay in between. Germline loops: CDR1 SGHNT, CDR2 YYREEE (reference sequence). The CDR3 has 15 amino acids. CDR3 sequence (DNA): TGTGCCAGCAGCTTGGGGCAGGGGACCTACAATGAGCAGTTCTTC. It yields the protein CASSLGQGTYNEQFF.

V gene TRBV7-3 combines with J gene TRBJ1-6, with D possibly matching TRBD1 (6 bases). CDR1 is SGHTA and CDR2 is FQGTGA in the germline V gene. The ends were cut back, 2 bases at V and 10 bases at J, with 15 bases in the middle. The CDR3 consists of 15 residues. The CDR3 DNA reads TGTGCCAGCAGCTTACTCGTCGGGGGGCAGTCACCCCTCCACTTT. As protein: CASSLLVGGQSPLHF.

The chain uses TRBV6-5 and TRBJ2-1; D uncertain. CDR1 is MNHEY and CDR2 is SVGAGI in the germline V gene. The V and J ends lost 3 bases and 9 bases respectively, with 18 bases between them. The CDR3 extends over 15 amino acids. CDR3 bases: TGTGCCAGCAGTTATTTCGACGGCTATTCGGGTGAGCAGTTCTTC. Translation gives CASSYFDGYSGEQFF.

V gene TRBV4-1 combines with J gene TRBJ2-3; possible D gene TRBD1, 6 bases. Trimming took 6 bases from V and 2 from J, leaving 15 bases between them. CDR1 and CDR2 from the germline V gene are MGHRA and YSYEKL. The CDR3 contains 15 residues. CDR3 in amino acids: CASRGRGSSTDTQYF. The CDR3 coding sequence is TGCGCCAGCAGGGGCAGGGGTTCTTCCACAGATACGCAGTATTTT.

Regarding this clone: One junction end does not reproduce the germline sequence, and a read error may be involved. The chain is built from TRBV7-7 and TRBJ1-2; 8 bases agree with TRBD1. In germline, CDR1 is SSHAT, CDR2 FNYEAQ (reference sequence). CDR3 length equals 15 residues. CDR3 protein: CASSLRTGKIGGYTF. The CDR3 DNA sequence: TGTGCTAGCAGCTTACGGACAGGGAAGATAGGTGGCTACACCTTC.

The V and J genes are TRBV27 and TRBJ2-1, with 9 bases identical to TRBD2. V dropped 9 bases and J dropped 7; count of bases not matched to a gene: 7. The CDR3 is made up of 13 amino acids. Germline V gene sequence: CDR1 MNHEY, CDR2 SMNVEV (reference sequence). CDR3 nucleotide sequence: TGTGCCAGTTCCCTAGCGGGACTGAATGAGCAGTTCTTC. It specifies CASSLAGLNEQFF.

The CDR3 loop reads CASSLRGLAGGTYNEQFF. CDR3 in DNA: TGTGCCAGCAGTTTACGGGGACTAGCGGGAGGGACCTACAATGAGCAGTTCTTC. The rearrangement uses TRBV28 and TRBJ2-1; 16 positions match TRBD2. V lost 2 bases, J lost 2 bases, and 3 bases stayed unmatched. CDR1 MDHEN and CDR2 SYDVKM come from the germline V gene. The CDR3 runs to 18 residues.